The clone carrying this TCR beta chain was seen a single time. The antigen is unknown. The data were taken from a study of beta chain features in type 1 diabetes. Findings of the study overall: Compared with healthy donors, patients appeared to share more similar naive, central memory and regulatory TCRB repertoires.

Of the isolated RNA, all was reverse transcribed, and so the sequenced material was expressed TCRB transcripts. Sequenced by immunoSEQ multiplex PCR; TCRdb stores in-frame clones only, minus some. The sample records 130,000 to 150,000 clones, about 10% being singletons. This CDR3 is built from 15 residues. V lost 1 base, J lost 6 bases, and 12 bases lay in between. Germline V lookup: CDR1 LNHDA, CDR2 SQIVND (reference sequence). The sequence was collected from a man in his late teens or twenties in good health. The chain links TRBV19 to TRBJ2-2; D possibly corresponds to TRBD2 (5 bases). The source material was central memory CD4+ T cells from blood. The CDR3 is CASSIVVNGAGELFF. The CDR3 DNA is TGTGCCAGTAGTATAGTGGTAAACGGGGCCGGGGAGCTGTTTTTT.